These T cell receptor beta chains were read from a single sample in a study of cytomegalovirus exposure and HLA in healthy donors. Produced via immunoSEQ multiplex PCR; TCRdb's table is partial and in-frame only. The profile shows 95,000 to 150,000 clones, approximately 78% of them singletons. The sample taken for sequencing was PBMCs. These receptors were obtained from a middle-aged woman in good health and CMV-seropositive. CDR3s include the opening cysteine and the closing phenylalanine or tryptophan. Fields, in order: J gene, D gene, V gene, CDR3 DNA, CDR3 protein. A D gene is named only where the DNA matches it firmly.

>TRBJ2-1|.|TRBV5-4
TGTGCCAGCAGTCAGGACGGACTCCTTCCAACCAATGAGCAGTTCTTC
CASSQDGLLPTNEQFF
>TRBJ1-5|.|TRBV7-3
TGTGCCAGCAGCGCGGACATCAATCAGCCCCAGCATTTT
CASSADINQPQHF
>TRBJ2-3|.|TRBV5-1
TGCGCCAGCAGCTTGGGACAGAGCACAGATACGCAGTATTTT
CASSLGQSTDTQYF
>TRBJ1-4|TRBD1|TRBV6-5
TGTGCCAGCAGTCCCTTTCAGGGGGCGGGTGAAAAACTGTTTTTT
CASSPFQGAGEKLFF
>TRBJ2-5|TRBD1|TRBV5-1
TGCGCCAGCAGCTACGGGACAGGCCAAGAGACCCAGTACTTC
CASSYGTGQETQYF
>TRBJ2-1|TRBD1|TRBV11-3
TGTGCCAGCAGCTTAGTAGGACAGGGTATCAATGAGCAGTTCTTC
CASSLVGQGINEQFF
>TRBJ1-1|TRBD1|TRBV4-3
TGCGCCAGCAGCCAAGATCGGACAGGGGTTTTGAACACTGAAGCTTTCTTT
CASSQDRTGVLNTEAFF
>TRBJ1-2|.|TRBV5-1
TGCGCCAGCAGCTTGGGGGGAGTTGGGGATGGCTACACCTTC
CASSLGGVGDGYTF
>TRBJ1-4|.|TRBV5-4
TGTGCCAGCAGCTTGGCTGGTACAGCAACTAATGAAAAACTGTTTTTT
CASSLAGTATNEKLFF
>TRBJ1-1|TRBD1|TRBV6-1
TGTGCCAGCAGTGAAAGGGGGCTCATGAACACTGAAGCTTTCTTT
CASSERGLMNTEAFF
>TRBJ2-7|.|TRBV4-1
TGCGCCAGCAGCCAACCAGGGTCGGACACAGGGAAGACCTACGAGCAGTACTTC
CASSQPGSDTGKTYEQYF